Presented here are 30 T cell receptor beta chains from one specimen sequenced in a study of CD8+ T cells in alopecia areata. TCR sequencing used cDNA made by reverse transcription of extracted RNA. Assay: immunoSEQ multiplex PCR; the TCRdb copy retains only in-frame clones and omits some. The sample has about 97,000 clones; roughly two fifths are singletons. Sequenced: CD4+ T cells sorted from blood. The receptors here all came from a human donor with alopecia areata.

This clone was detected a few times. The chain combines TRBV11-2 with TRBJ2-3; possible D gene TRBD1, 7 bases. This CDR3 region has 14 residues. V gave up 5 bases and J gave up 6 bases, with 15 bases separating them. Germline loops: CDR1 SGHAT, CDR2 FQNNGV. The CDR3 loop reads CASSPSTGRDTQYF. In DNA form, the CDR3 reads TGTGCCAGCAGCCCCTCGACAGGGAGGGATACGCAGTATTTT.

J is TRBJ2-7 and V is TRBV27; TRBD2 is a possible D gene (6 bases). The germline V gene encodes CDR1 MNHEY and CDR2 SMNVEV (reference sequence). V lost 9 bases to trimming and J lost 2 bases, with 17 bases between them. CDR3 length: 14 amino acids. The CDR3: CASKLIAATYEQYF. The CDR3 DNA sequence: TGTGCCAGTAAACTCATAGCGGCAACCTACGAGCAGTACTTC.

The CDR3 sequence is CASSNRMQTTPDTQYF. CDR3 in DNA: TGCGCCAGCAGCAACCGAATGCAAACGACCCCAGATACGCAGTATTTT. V is TRBV5-1 and J is TRBJ2-3, with D uncertain. The CDR3 totals 16 residues. The germline gives CDR1 SGHRS, CDR2 YFSETQ. With 4 bases removed from V and 4 bases from J, the gap between germline ends came to 19 bases.

The V gene is TRBV27, the J gene TRBJ2-3, with D uncertain. V was cut by 7 bases and J by 0 bases, with 11 bases left in between. This CDR3 is 14 amino acids long. The germline V gene has CDR1 MNHEY and CDR2 SMNVEV (reference sequence). CDR3 bases: TGTGCCAGCACTCGACTGTCAAGCACAGATACGCAGTATTTT. Residues: CASTRLSSTDTQYF.

This chain connects TRBV14 to TRBJ2-1; 11 bases are shared with TRBD2. There are 17 residues in the CDR3. Germline trimming cut 4 bases from V and 5 bases from J; bases unmatched to any gene: 10. Germline V lookup: CDR1 SGHDN, CDR2 FVKESK. Written as DNA, the CDR3 is TGTGCCAGCAGCCGGCAGACTAGCGGGAAAATTCACAATGAGCAGTTCTTC. Protein product: CASSRQTSGKIHNEQFF.

This clone came up a few times. V usage is TRBV29-1 and J usage is TRBJ2-7, with TRBD2 matching 7 bases. This CDR3 is built from 12 residues. The germline CDR1 and CDR2 sequences are SQVTM and ANQGSEA. The junction had 6 bases not matched to a gene; V was cut back by 6 bases and J by 4 bases. Here the CDR3 reads CSVRRGRYEQYF. CDR3 nucleotides: TGCAGCGTAAGGCGGGGGAGGTACGAGCAGTACTTC.

The chain joins TRBV28 to TRBJ2-4, with a tentative D call TRBD1 (5 bases). The CDR3 runs 14 residues. Per the germline V gene, CDR1 is MDHEN and CDR2 is SYDVKM. Trimming left V 4 bases short and J 4 bases short, with 11 bases between. The DNA of the CDR3 is TGTGCCAGCAGTTCCCCAGGGAAAAAAAACATTCAGTACTTC. Residues: CASSSPGKKNIQYF.

This rearrangement joins TRBV20-1 to TRBJ2-1, with D uncertain. V was cut by 3 bases and J by 10 bases, with 7 bases left in between. This CDR3 is 10 amino acids long. Germline V gives CDR1 DFQATT, CDR2 SNEGSKA (reference sequence). The CDR3 sequence is CSASLEEQFF. In nucleotides, the CDR3 is TGCAGTGCTAGCCTCGAGGAGCAGTTCTTC.

This chain joins TRBV7-2 and TRBJ2-5; maybe TRBD2 (6 bases). Looked up from germline, CDR1 is SGHTA and CDR2 is FQGNSA. There are 13 residues in the CDR3. The V and J ends lost 5 bases and 4 bases respectively, with 11 bases between them. Written as DNA, the CDR3 is TGTGCCAGCAGCGCCGGACTAAGAGAGACCCAGTACTTC. It specifies CASSAGLRETQYF. The full variable domain, with the rest looked up from reference TRBV7-2 and TRBJ2-5, is GAGVSQSPSNKVTEKGKDVELRCDPISGHTALYWYRQSLGQGLEFLIYFQGNSAPDKSGLPSDRFSAERTGGSVSTLTIQRTQQEDSAVYLCASSAGLRETQYFGPGTRLLVL.

There are a few counts of this clone. CDR3: CATSTNNEQFF. DNA of the CDR3: TGTGCCACCAGCACAAACAATGAGCAGTTCTTC. This chain uses TRBV15 with TRBJ2-1; no firm D call. Deletions cut 4 bases from V and 5 bases from J, with 3 bases between. This CDR3 has 11 residues. Germline assignment: CDR1 LNHNV and CDR2 YYDKDF (reference sequence).

V gene TRBV30 combines with J gene TRBJ2-7, with D unresolved. Germline V gene sequence: CDR1 GTSNPN, CDR2 SVGIG (reference sequence). Trimming took 3 bases from V and 6 from J, leaving 15 bases between them. There are 13 residues in the CDR3. The CDR3 reads CAWSLDLGSEQYF. CDR3 nucleotide sequence: TGTGCCTGGAGCTTAGATTTGGGAAGCGAGCAGTACTTC. The variable domain in full, completed from reference TRBV30 and TRBJ2-7, reads SQTIHQWPATLVQPVGSPLSLECTVEGTSNPNLYWYRQAAGRGLQLLFYSVGIGQISSEVPQNLSASRPQDRQFILSSKKLLLSDSGFYLCAWSLDLGSEQYFGPGTRLTVT.

The CDR3 loop reads CASNKLASTDTQYF. The CDR3 coding sequence is TGTGCCAGCAACAAACTAGCTAGCACAGATACGCAGTATTTT. This chain connects TRBV2 to TRBJ2-3; weak D call: TRBD2 (6 bases). CDR3 length: 14 amino acids. Germline V lookup: CDR1 SNHLY, CDR2 FYNNEI. V gave up 7 bases and J gave up 0 bases, with 11 bases separating them.

This sequence joins TRBV4-3 and TRBJ2-1, with D possibly being TRBD1 (6 bases). V was shortened by 1 base and J by 8 bases, with 12 bases between the two germline ends. CDR3 size: 14 residues. Germline V CDR1 and CDR2: LGHNA, YSLEER. The CDR3: CASSQVQGWDEQFF. The CDR3 DNA is TGCGCCAGCAGCCAAGTCCAGGGGTGGGATGAGCAGTTCTTC.

The chain uses TRBV5-4 and TRBJ2-2, with TRBD2 matching over 7 bases. The germline V gene has CDR1 SGHNT and CDR2 YYREEE (reference sequence). The CDR3 runs to 16 residues. V dropped 4 bases and J dropped 1; count of bases not matched to a gene: 7. The CDR3 region has the DNA TGTGCCAGCAGCCAAACCATAGCGGGGAACACCGGGGAGCTGTTTTTT. It encodes CASSQTIAGNTGELFF.

The chain carries TRBV2 and TRBJ2-1; 7 positions agree with TRBD1. Germline V lookup: CDR1 SNHLY, CDR2 FYNNEI. The CDR3 has 14 amino acids. The ends lost 1 base at V and 6 bases at J; junction bases unmatched: 3. The CDR3 DNA reads as TGTGCCAGCAGTGAAGGGAAGGGGGCCAATGAGCAGTTCTTC. Amino acid sequence: CASSEGKGANEQFF.

This clone appeared a few times. The chain couples TRBV2 to TRBJ1-4; tentative D call: TRBD1 (5 bases). The CDR3 is 15 amino acids. The V end was cut by 7 bases, the J end by 6 bases, with 18 bases between. CDR1 is SNHLY and CDR2 is FYNNEI in the germline V gene. CDR3 residues: CASTSSGGVYEKLFF. The CDR3 bases are TGTGCCAGCACTTCTTCCGGGGGGGTTTATGAAAAACTGTTTTTT.

The gene calls are TRBV11-2 and TRBJ2-4; D tentatively fits TRBD1 or TRBD2 (5 bases each). From germline, CDR1 is SGHAT and CDR2 FQNNGV. CDR3 size: 16 residues. Trimming pared 4 bases from V and 12 bases from J, leaving 25 bases between. The CDR3 sequence is CASSSRGDPTWGNQYF. In DNA, the CDR3 is TGTGCCAGCAGCTCGAGAGGGGACCCGACGTGGGGGAATCAGTACTTC.

This clone showed up just a few times. The chain uses TRBV28 and TRBJ2-5; TRBD2 aligns across 8 bases. Germline CDR1 is MDHEN and CDR2 is SYDVKM. Unmatched junction bases numbered 17, after V lost 8 bases and J lost 12 bases. CDR3 length equals 14 residues. The CDR3 nucleotides are TGTGCCAGCGACCGTCCCTCGCAGCGGGAGATCAAGTACTTC. This gives the protein CASDRPSQREIKYF.

The J gene is TRBJ2-1, the V gene TRBV5-1; 9 nucleotides match TRBD1. CDR1 and CDR2 (germline): SGHRS, YFSETQ. The CDR3 extends over 15 amino acids. J was trimmed by 4 bases and V by 4 bases; bases with no gene match: 6. Here the CDR3 DNA reads TGCGCCAGCAGCGAACCGGGACAGGGATACAATGAGCAGTTCTTC. This encodes CASSEPGQGYNEQFF.

This clone was detected a few times. This chain uses TRBV7-2 with TRBJ1-5; maybe TRBD1 (6 bases). This CDR3 is built from 14 residues. Germline V gene lookup returns CDR1 SGHTA and CDR2 FQGNSA. The ends were cut back, 5 bases at V and 5 bases at J, with 13 bases in the middle. In DNA, the CDR3 is TGTGCCAGCAGCCTTCGGACAGCCTATCAGCCCCAGCATTTT. Protein: CASSLRTAYQPQHF.

In DNA form, the CDR3 reads TGCGCCAGCGGACTAGTGGAAGAGACCCAGTACTTC. Amino acids: CASGLVEETQYF. V usage is TRBV5-1 and J usage is TRBJ2-5; 7 positions match TRBD2. Germline lookup yields CDR1 SGHRS and CDR2 YFSETQ. The trim removed 7 bases at V and 3 bases at J, leaving 3 bases unmatched. This CDR3 region has 12 residues.

This clone was detected only a few times. J is TRBJ1-5 and V is TRBV4-1; no definite D call. Looked up from germline, CDR1 is MGHRA and CDR2 is YSYEKL. CDR3 length: 15 amino acids. The V gene lost 0 bases and the J gene lost 2 bases, with 8 bases spanning the gap. For the CDR3, the DNA is TGCGCCAGCAGCCAAGATGGGCACGGCAATCAGCCCCAGCATTTT. As protein: CASSQDGHGNQPQHF.

The chain carries TRBV6-5 and TRBJ1-2; unclear D gene. This CDR3 is built from 14 residues. Germline V gives CDR1 MNHEY, CDR2 SVGAGI. Between the trimmed V and J ends, which lost 8 bases and 1 base, there was a span of 14 bases. Here the CDR3 DNA reads TGTGCCAGCTTTACCCGCTCGATTAACTATGGCTACACCTTC. The encoded protein is CASFTRSINYGYTF.

The chain uses TRBV6-5 and TRBJ2-5; D ambiguous. The J call may not be correct, given that the DNA end is closer to TRBJ2-4. CDR1 and CDR2 from the germline V gene are MNHEY and SVGAGI. There are 11 residues in the CDR3. CDR3: CASSSGSIQYF. CDR3 sequence (DNA): TGTGCCAGCAGTTCTGGCTCCATTCAGTACTTC.

This clone was seen just once. The chain has TRBV5-1 and TRBJ2-4; 10 bases fit TRBD1. J gave up 10 bases and V 4 bases, and 8 bases lay outside the gene matches. Germline-derived CDR1 and CDR2 are SGHRS and YFSETQ. CDR3 length equals 14 residues. CDR3 coding DNA: TGCGCCAGCAGCCCCGAGAGGACAGGGGGTATTCAGTACTTC. Its translation: CASSPERTGGIQYF.

The chain links TRBV27 to TRBJ1-2; D is possibly TRBD1 (5 bases). The CDR3 has 14 residues. The V end was cut by 0 bases, the J end by 2 bases, with 7 bases between. The germline V gene has CDR1 MNHEY and CDR2 SMNVEV (reference sequence). This CDR3 is CASSLSRGNYGYTF. The CDR3 region has the DNA TGTGCCAGCAGTTTATCAAGGGGAAACTATGGCTACACCTTC.

The chain links TRBV2 to TRBJ2-1; D is possibly TRBD1 or TRBD2 (5 bases each). The CDR3 is made up of 14 amino acids. Germline V CDR1 and CDR2: SNHLY, FYNNEI. The V gene lost 7 bases and the J gene lost 5 bases, with 15 bases spanning the gap. The CDR3 region is CASKKGPQNNEQFF. CDR3 DNA: TGTGCCAGCAAAAAGGGACCACAGAACAATGAGCAGTTCTTC.

This chain joins TRBV2 and TRBJ2-7, with D tentatively TRBD1 (6 bases). CDR1 is SNHLY, CDR2 FYNNEI, per germline. V dropped 9 bases and J dropped 2 bases, with 8 bases sitting between them. The CDR3 consists of 11 residues. The CDR3 DNA is TGTGCCAGGAGGACAGCCTACGAGCAGTACTTC. This encodes CARRTAYEQYF.

The gene calls are TRBV18 and TRBJ2-1, with D possibly being TRBD2 (6 bases). Per the germline V gene, CDR1 is KGHSH and CDR2 is LQKENI. Trimming cost V 1 base and J 6 bases, with 7 bases left between them. The CDR3 runs to 13 residues. CDR3 sequence (DNA): TGTGCCAGCTCACCACAGCGGGTCAATGAGCAGTTCTTC. Its translation is CASSPQRVNEQFF.

V is TRBV23-1 and J is TRBJ1-2, with 8 bases that match TRBD1. TRBV23-1 is an open reading frame, and its role is uncertain. V dropped 0 bases and J dropped 8; count of bases not matched to a gene: 11. This CDR3 is built from 16 residues. This chain's CDR3 is CASSQSSQQGARGYTF. The CDR3 coding sequence is TGCGCCAGCAGTCAATCGTCCCAGCAGGGGGCACGGGGCTACACCTTC.